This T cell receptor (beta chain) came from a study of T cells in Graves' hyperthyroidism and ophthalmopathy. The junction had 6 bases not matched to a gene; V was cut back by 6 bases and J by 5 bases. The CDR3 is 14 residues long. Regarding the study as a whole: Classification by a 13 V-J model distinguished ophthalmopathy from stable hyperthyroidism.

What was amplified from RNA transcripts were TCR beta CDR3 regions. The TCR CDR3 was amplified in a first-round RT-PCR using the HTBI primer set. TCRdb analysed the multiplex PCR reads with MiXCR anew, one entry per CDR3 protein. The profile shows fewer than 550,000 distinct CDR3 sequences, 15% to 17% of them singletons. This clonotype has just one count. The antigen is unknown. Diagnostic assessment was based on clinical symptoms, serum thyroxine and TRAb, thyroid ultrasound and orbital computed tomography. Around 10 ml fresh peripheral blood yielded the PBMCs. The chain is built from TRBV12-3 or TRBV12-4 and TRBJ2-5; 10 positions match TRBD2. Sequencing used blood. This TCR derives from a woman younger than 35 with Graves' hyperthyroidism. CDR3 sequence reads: CASRTSGVKETQYF. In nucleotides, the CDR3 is TGTGCCAGCAGAACTAGCGGGGTGAAGGAGACCCAGTACTTC.